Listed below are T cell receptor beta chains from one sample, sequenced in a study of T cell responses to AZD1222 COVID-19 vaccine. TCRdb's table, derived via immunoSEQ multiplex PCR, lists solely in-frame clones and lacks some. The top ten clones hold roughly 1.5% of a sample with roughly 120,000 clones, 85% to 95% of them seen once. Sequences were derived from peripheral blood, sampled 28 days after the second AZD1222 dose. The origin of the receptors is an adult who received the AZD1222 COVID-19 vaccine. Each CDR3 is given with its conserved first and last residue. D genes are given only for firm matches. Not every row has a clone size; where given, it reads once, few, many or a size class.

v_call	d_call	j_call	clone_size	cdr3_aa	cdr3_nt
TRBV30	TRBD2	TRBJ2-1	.	CAWSASGRPYVHYNEQFF	TGTGCCTGGAGTGCCAGCGGGAGGCCCTATGTCCACTACAATGAGCAGTTCTTC
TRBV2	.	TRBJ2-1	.	CASSDRGNEQFF	TGTGCCAGCAGTGACAGGGGCAATGAGCAGTTCTTC
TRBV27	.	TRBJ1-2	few	CASSPETGLGYTF	TGTGCCAGCAGTCCGGAGACAGGACTTGGCTACACCTTC
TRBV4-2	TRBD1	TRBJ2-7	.	CASSQDPTGAGNEQYF	TGTGCCAGCAGCCAAGACCCTACAGGGGCGGGTAACGAGCAGTACTTC
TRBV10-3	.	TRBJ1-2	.	CAISADQKDRVSGYTF	TGTGCCATCAGTGCGGATCAAAAAGATAGGGTCAGTGGCTACACCTTC
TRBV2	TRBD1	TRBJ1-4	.	CASSEQGAANEKLFF	TGTGCCAGCAGTGAACAGGGGGCAGCTAATGAAAAACTGTTTTTT
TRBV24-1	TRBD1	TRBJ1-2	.	CAIRDSYGYTF	TGTGCCATCCGGGACAGTTATGGCTACACCTTC
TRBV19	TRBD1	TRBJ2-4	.	CASSPIPGQGNKNIQYF	TGTGCCAGTAGTCCTATCCCGGGACAGGGCAACAAAAACATTCAGTACTTC
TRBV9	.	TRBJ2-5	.	CASSVVGDTQETQYF	TGTGCCAGCAGCGTAGTGGGAGACACCCAAGAGACCCAGTACTTC
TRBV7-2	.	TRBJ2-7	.	CASSYGKGPYEQYF	TGTGCCAGCAGCTATGGCAAGGGGCCCTACGAGCAGTACTTC
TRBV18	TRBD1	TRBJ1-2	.	CASSPPGRGFGYTF	TGTGCCAGCTCACCACCGGGCAGGGGGTTTGGCTACACCTTC
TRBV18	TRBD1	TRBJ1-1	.	CASSDSGTGGTEAFF	TGTGCCAGCTCAGACTCGGGTACAGGGGGCACTGAAGCTTTCTTT
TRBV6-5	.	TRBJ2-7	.	CASTGTLEQYF	TGTGCCAGCACTGGGACCTTGGAGCAGTACTTC
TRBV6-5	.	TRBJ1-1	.	CASRPLNRNTEAFF	TGTGCCAGCAGACCTCTCAACCGGAACACTGAAGCTTTCTTT
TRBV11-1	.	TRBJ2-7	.	CASSLPGHLPGEQYF	TGTGCCAGCAGCTTACCGGGGCACCTCCCTGGCGAGCAGTACTTC
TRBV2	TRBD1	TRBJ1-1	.	CASSQGAGTEAFF	TGTGCCAGCAGCCAGGGGGCTGGGACTGAAGCTTTCTTT
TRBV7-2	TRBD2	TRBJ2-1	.	CASSTSSGEYNEQFF	TGTGCCAGCAGTACCTCTAGCGGGGAATACAATGAGCAGTTCTTC
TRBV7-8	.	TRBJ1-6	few	CASSLETNSPLHF	TGTGCCAGCAGCTTAGAAACCAATTCACCCCTCCACTTT
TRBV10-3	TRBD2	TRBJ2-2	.	CAISGLAGGLGGELFF	TGTGCCATCAGTGGACTAGCGGGAGGCCTAGGCGGGGAGCTGTTTTTT
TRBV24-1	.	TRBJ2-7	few	CATSPGGSSYDGYF	TGTGCCACCAGTCCTGGAGGCAGTTCCTACGACGGATACTTC
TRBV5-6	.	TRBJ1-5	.	CASSLARGLNQPQHF	TGTGCCAGCAGCTTGGCTCGGGGCCTAAATCAGCCCCAGCATTTT
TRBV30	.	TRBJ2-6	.	CAWDRSGANVLTF	TGTGCCTGGGACAGGTCTGGGGCCAACGTCCTGACTTTC
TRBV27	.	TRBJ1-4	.	CASSPRILKEKLFF	TGTGCCAGCAGTCCTCGGATATTAAAGGAAAAACTGTTTTTT
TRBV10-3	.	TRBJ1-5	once	CAISEGSPGLLNQPQHF	TGTGCCATCAGTGAGGGATCCCCCGGGCTCCTCAATCAGCCCCAGCATTTT
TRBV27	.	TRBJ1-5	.	CASSLSSTGAQPQHF	TGTGCCAGCAGTTTATCTTCGACAGGCGCACAGCCCCAGCATTTT
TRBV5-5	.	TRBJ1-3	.	CASSGGGGNTIYF	TGTGCCAGCAGCGGGGGCGGAGGAAACACCATATATTTT
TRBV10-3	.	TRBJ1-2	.	CAISERTAPANYGYTF	TGTGCCATCAGTGAGAGGACTGCTCCAGCTAACTATGGCTACACCTTC
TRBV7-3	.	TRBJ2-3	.	CASSLRTDTDTQYF	TGTGCCAGCAGCTTAAGGACAGACACAGATACGCAGTATTTT
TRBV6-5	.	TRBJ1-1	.	CANSLPGETEAFF	TGTGCCAACTCCTTACCAGGGGAAACTGAAGCTTTCTTT
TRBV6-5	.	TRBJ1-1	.	CASSYSFLGTEAFF	TGTGCCAGCAGTTACTCGTTCCTGGGCACTGAAGCTTTCTTT
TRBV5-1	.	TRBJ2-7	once	CASSLEGVAGYEQYF	TGCGCCAGCAGCTTGGAAGGGGTAGCAGGGTACGAGCAGTACTTC
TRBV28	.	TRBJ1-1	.	CASSLTQGTTEAFF	TGTGCCAGCAGTTTAACACAGGGCACCACTGAAGCTTTCTTT
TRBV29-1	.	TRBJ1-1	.	CSVNRAGEAFF	TGCAGCGTAAACAGGGCCGGTGAAGCTTTCTTT
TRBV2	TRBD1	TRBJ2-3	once	CASSERKGQGVPPDTQYF	TGTGCCAGCAGTGAAAGGAAAGGACAGGGTGTTCCCCCAGATACGCAGTATTTT
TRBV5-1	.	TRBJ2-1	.	CASSLGQGSAYNEQFF	TGCGCCAGCAGCTTGGGTCAGGGTAGCGCATACAATGAGCAGTTCTTC
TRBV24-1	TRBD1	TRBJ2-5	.	CATSDPRGTGETQYF	TGTGCCACCAGTGACCCCAGGGGGACGGGGGAGACCCAGTACTTC
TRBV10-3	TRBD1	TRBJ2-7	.	CAISLDRISYEQYF	TGTGCCATCAGTTTGGACAGGATATCCTACGAGCAGTACTTC
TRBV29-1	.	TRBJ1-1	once	CSVEDGRQAEAFF	TGCAGCGTTGAAGATGGGCGACAGGCTGAAGCTTTCTTT
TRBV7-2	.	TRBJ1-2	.	CASSSAGNYGYTF	TGTGCCAGCAGCTCAGCGGGAAACTATGGCTACACCTTC
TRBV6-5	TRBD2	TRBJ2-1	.	CASSYGRAHNEQFF	TGTGCCAGCAGTTATGGGAGGGCCCACAATGAGCAGTTCTTC
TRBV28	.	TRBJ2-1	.	CASSPPQGRGRWFF	TGTGCCAGCAGTCCACCGCAGGGGCGCGGTCGGTGGTTCTTC
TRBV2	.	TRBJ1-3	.	CASSEYPGPSGNTIYF	TGTGCCAGCAGTGAATATCCAGGCCCCTCTGGAAACACCATATATTTT
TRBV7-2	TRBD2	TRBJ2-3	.	CASSSSGRGTDTQYF	TGTGCCAGCAGTTCTAGCGGGAGAGGCACAGATACGCAGTATTTT
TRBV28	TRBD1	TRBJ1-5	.	CASSLNRGSNQPQHF	TGTGCCAGCAGTCTAAACAGGGGTAGCAATCAGCCCCAGCATTTT
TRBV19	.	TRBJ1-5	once	CASTMTNQPQHF	TGTGCCAGTACCATGACCAATCAGCCCCAGCATTTT
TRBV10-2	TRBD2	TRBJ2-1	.	CASSEPAGTRFFNEQFF	TGCGCCAGCAGTGAGCCTGCCGGGACTAGATTTTTCAATGAGCAGTTCTTC
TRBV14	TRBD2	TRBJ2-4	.	CASSPGLADKNIQYF	TGTGCCAGCAGCCCGGGACTAGCGGACAAAAACATTCAGTACTTC
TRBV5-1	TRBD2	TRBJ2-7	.	CASTTAGVAYEQYF	TGCGCCAGCACCACAGCGGGAGTTGCCTACGAGCAGTACTTC
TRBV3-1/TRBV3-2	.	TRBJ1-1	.	CASIHPGRNTEAFF	TGTGCCAGCATCCACCCTGGGAGGAACACTGAAGCTTTCTTT
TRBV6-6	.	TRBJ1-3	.	CASSRTPGNTGNTIYF	TGTGCCAGCAGTCGAACCCCCGGGAATACTGGAAACACCATATATTTT
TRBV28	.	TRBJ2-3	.	CASSQGTDTQYF	TGTGCCAGCAGTCAGGGCACAGATACGCAGTATTTT
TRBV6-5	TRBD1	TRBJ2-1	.	CASSSQGAGYNEQFF	TGTGCCAGCAGCTCGCAGGGGGCGGGGTACAATGAGCAGTTCTTC